The T cell receptor (beta chain) under discussion was sequenced for a study of human T cells and chemical hapten exposure. From the RACE reads, TCRdb called clonotypes with MiXCR, one entry per CDR3 protein. In the table there are tens of thousands of distinct CDR3 sequences, over 8.5% of which are singletons. Trimming shortened V by 3 bases and J by 4 bases, and 15 bases separated the two germline ends. The CDR3 sequence is 15 residues long. Germline assignment: CDR1 SNHLY and CDR2 FYNNEI. General study findings and limits: Higher patch test scores went with higher counts of PT1 expanded TCRs.

Time point meaning: patch test 3, about 24 weeks after DPC sensitization. Indicated treatment: therapeutic diphenylcyclopropenone sensitization with weekly scalp DPC. This clonotype was seen a handful of times. The antigen is not known. This receptor was identified in a woman in her forties or fifties with alopecia areata. Some clones in this sample may be carry-over from other donors' samples. The V call is TRBV2, the J call TRBJ1-2, with D unclear. The sample consisted of whole blood, taken in connection with sensitization to the hapten diphenylcyclopropenone (DPC). This CDR3 is CASSEIPSSPYGYTF. DNA for the CDR3: TGTGCCAGCAGTGAGATTCCGTCCAGCCCCTATGGCTACACCTTC.